This T cell receptor (beta chain) originates from a study of blood T cell repertoires in COVID-19. Per the original methods: The authors estimated nucleated cell counts from reference gene primer amplification. Assay used: immunoSEQ multiplex PCR; TCRdb lists only in-frame clones, some missing. That table gives V, J and clone size, and the DNA gave D and trimming. The sample has about 130,000 clones, 80% to 90% seen once; the top ten hold 9.5% to 15%. V shed 5 bases and J 3 bases; nucleotides not matched to a gene: 3. The length of the CDR3 is 13 residues. CDR1 and CDR2 (germline): LNHDA, SQIVND (reference sequence).

The specimen sequenced was peripheral blood. This clonotype was obtained from a human donor in a cohort sampled during active COVID-19. The chain joins TRBV19 to TRBJ1-1; 7 bases fit TRBD1. The CDR3 DNA follows: TGTGCCAGTAGTCCTACAGGGGACACTGAAGCTTTCTTT. Protein sequence: CASSPTGDTEAFF.